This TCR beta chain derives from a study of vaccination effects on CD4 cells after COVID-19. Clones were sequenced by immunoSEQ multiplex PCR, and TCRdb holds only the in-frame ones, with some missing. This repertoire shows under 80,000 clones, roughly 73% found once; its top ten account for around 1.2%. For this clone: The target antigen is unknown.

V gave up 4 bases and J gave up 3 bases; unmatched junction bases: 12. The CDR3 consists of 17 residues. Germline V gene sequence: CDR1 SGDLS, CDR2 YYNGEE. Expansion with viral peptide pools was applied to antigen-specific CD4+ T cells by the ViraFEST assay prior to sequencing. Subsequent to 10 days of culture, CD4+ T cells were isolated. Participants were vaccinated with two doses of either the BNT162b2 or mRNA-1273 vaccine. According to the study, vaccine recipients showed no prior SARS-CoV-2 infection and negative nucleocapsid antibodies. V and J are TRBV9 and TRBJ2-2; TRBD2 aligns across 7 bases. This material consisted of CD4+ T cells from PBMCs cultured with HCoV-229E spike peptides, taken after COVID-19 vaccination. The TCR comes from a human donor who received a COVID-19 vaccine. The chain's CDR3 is CASSSQPGLADTGELFF. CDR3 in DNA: TGTGCCAGCAGCTCCCAACCCGGGCTAGCGGACACCGGGGAGCTGTTTTTT.